Detailed here is one TCR beta chain. It was across several immunoSEQ plates that each subset's genomic DNA was evenly split. Original analysis: Sequence data from immunoSEQ were junction-only and lacked quality scores; consequently, filtering differed. The assay was immunoSEQ multiplex PCR, and TCRdb's table has in-frame clones only and misses some. The V and J calls and clone size come from that table; D and trimming were worked out from the DNA. There are 2,500,000 or so clones in the sample; roughly 92% occur only once, and around 0.4% lies in the top ten. These data originate in a study of shared clonotypes between healthy human individuals. Overall study: Aged 18 to 49, the donors were a couple of women and a few men.

V lost 4 bases and J lost 2, with 9 bases in between. From germline, CDR1 is SGHRS and CDR2 YFSETQ. The CDR3 is 13 residues long. Researchers partitioned CD4+ cells into CD45RA+ naive and CD45RA-negative memory subsets. The chain recombines TRBV5-1 with TRBJ1-1; no clear D gene. The sequenced sample consisted of naive CD4+ T cells from PBMCs. Subset of the sample: CD45RA+ positively selected. This sequence originates from a man aged 18 to 30 in good health. Some clones in this sample may be carry-over from other donors' samples. CDR3 DNA sequence: TGCGCCAGCAGCCGCAGTAGAAACACTGAAGCTTTCTTT. Translation gives CASSRSRNTEAFF.